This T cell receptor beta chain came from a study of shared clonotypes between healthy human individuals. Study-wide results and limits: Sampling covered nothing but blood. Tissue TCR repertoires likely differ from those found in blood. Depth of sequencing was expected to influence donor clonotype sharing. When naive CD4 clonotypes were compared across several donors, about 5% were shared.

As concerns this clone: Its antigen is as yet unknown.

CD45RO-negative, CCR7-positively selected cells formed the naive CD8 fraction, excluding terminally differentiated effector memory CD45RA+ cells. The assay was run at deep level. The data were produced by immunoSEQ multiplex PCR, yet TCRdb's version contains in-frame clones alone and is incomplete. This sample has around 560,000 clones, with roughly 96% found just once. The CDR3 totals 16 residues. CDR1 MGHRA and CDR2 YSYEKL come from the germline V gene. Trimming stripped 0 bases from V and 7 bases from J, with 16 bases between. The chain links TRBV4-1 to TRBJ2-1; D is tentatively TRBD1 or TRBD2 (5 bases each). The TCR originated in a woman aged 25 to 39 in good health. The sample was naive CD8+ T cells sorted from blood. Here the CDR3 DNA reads TGCGCCAGCAGCCAAGAAATTCAGGGAGAGAGGAATGAGCAGTTCTTC. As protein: CASSQEIQGERNEQFF.